The 6 T cell receptor beta chains listed next were all sequenced from one sample in a study of T-cell memory formation after mild COVID-19. TCRdb reprocessed the 5' RACE reads via MiXCR and lists one record per CDR3 protein. The sample lists some 450,000 distinct CDR3 sequences; approximately 20% were seen once. The source material was PBMCs or a T cell subset sorted from them (not recorded which). The receptor source for this set is an adult woman who had mild COVID-19 (a few samples of this study predate the infection). Cell type and time point are not known.

This clonotype showed up just a few times. The rearrangement joins TRBV5-1 to TRBJ2-3; no firm D call. CDR3 length: 16 amino acids. Trimming pared 1 base from V and 1 base from J, leaving 13 bases between. The germline CDR1 and CDR2 sequences are SGHRS and YFSETQ. The CDR3 nucleotides read TGCGCCAGCAGCTTGCCCACAGCATCCCGCACAGATACGCAGTATTTT. This gives the protein CASSLPTASRTDTQYF.

This clonotype was found a few times. The V call is TRBV24-1, the J call TRBJ2-5; D not resolved. The V end lost 2 bases, the J end lost 6 bases, and 9 bases lay between the germline ends. The V gene's germline CDR1 is KGHDR and CDR2 SFDVKD. The CDR3 consists of 13 residues. The chain's CDR3 is CATSDSIAKTQYF. In DNA, the CDR3 is TGTGCCACCAGTGATTCCATTGCGAAGACCCAGTACTTC.

A few counts support this clonotype. This chain links TRBV15 with TRBJ2-5, with 8 bases lining up with TRBD1. Germline V CDR1 and CDR2: LNHNV, YYDKDF (reference sequence). CDR3 length: 16 residues. V was clipped by 3 bases and J by 6 bases; unmatched bases: 12. The CDR3 region has the DNA TGTGCCACCAGCAGTGCAGGGGGCATATTCGGAAAGACCCAGTACTTC. Translated: CATSSAGGIFGKTQYF.

V usage is TRBV6-1 and J usage is TRBJ2-1, with 7 bases lining up with TRBD2. Germline CDR1 and CDR2: MNHNS and SASEGT. The J segment lost 8 bases and the V segment lost 4 bases, leaving 2 bases of the junction unmatched. The CDR3 consists of 12 residues. In nucleotides, the CDR3 is TGTGCCAGCAGTGTCGCGGGAGATGAGCAGTTCTTC. As protein: CASSVAGDEQFF.

This chain uses TRBV20-1 with TRBJ2-7; D unresolved. V was shortened by 6 bases and J by 4 bases, with 10 bases between the two germline ends. The germline V gene encodes CDR1 DFQATT and CDR2 SNEGSKA (reference sequence). CDR3 size: 11 residues. The CDR3 DNA reads TGCAGTGCCCGAAAGAGTTACGAGCAGTACTTC. This translates into CSARKSYEQYF.

The rearrangement uses TRBV5-1 and TRBJ1-1; D is ambiguous. The germline gives CDR1 SGHRS, CDR2 YFSETQ. The CDR3 is made up of 15 amino acids. The V end was cut by 3 bases, the J end by 1 base, with 13 bases between. CDR3 in amino acids: CASSSSTMRNTEAFF. Written as DNA, the CDR3 is TGCGCCAGCAGCTCATCCACCATGAGGAACACTGAAGCTTTCTTT. The full variable domain, completed using reference TRBV5-1 and TRBJ1-1, is KAGVTQTPRYLIKTRGQQVTLSCSPISGHRSVSWYQQTPGQGLQFLFEYFSETQRNKGNFPGRFSGRQFSNSRSEMNVSTLELGDSALYLCASSSSTMRNTEAFFGQGTRLTVV.